Sequencing of this T cell receptor (beta chain) was carried out in a study of blood T cell repertoires in COVID-19. Everyone who took part was about 18 to 90 years old, and they came from about 23 US areas. Some clones are missing from TCRdb's copy, which holds only in-frame ones; the method was immunoSEQ multiplex PCR. Counted here are about 270,000 clones, around nine tenths occurring once; the ten biggest clones make up about 2.7%. Germline V CDR1 and CDR2: SGHTA, FQGNSA. The CDR3 runs to 17 residues. The trim removed 6 bases at V and 1 base at J, leaving 8 bases unmatched. The chain combines TRBV7-2 with TRBJ2-6; TRBD2 matches at 8 bases. The specimen was PBMCs or T cells enriched from blood (not recorded which). The receptor comes from a woman in her late teens or twenties who had recovered from COVID-19. CDR3 sequence (DNA): TGTGCCAGCAGGCCTCGGGCGGGGGGATCTGGGGCCAACGTCCTGACTTTC. Translated, it gives CASRPRAGGSGANVLTF.